Sequencing of this T cell receptor (beta chain) was carried out in a study of T cell repertoires in cytomegalovirus infection. Study overall: The public TCR beta signatures pointed to both CMV infection and matching HLA type.

Looked up from germline, CDR1 is SNHLY and CDR2 is FYNNEI. With 5 bases removed from V and 7 bases from J, the gap between germline ends came to 20 bases. The CDR3 has 15 residues. Regarding the study as a whole: HLA-C-restricted CMV-specific TCR beta clonotypes prevailed in the ex vivo response. Adding up the frequency of public TCR beta families identified people who carried CMV plus the relevant HLA.

This clonotype was seen more than once but under ten times. The antigen is undetermined. TCRdb reprocessed the reads with MiXCR, giving one entry per CDR3 protein. The sample lists about 360,000 distinct CDR3 sequences, around a sixth seen once, with 7.5% to 9% in the top ten. Sequencing used PBMCs. The rearrangement links TRBV2 to TRBJ1-2, with TRBD1 as a possible D gene (6 bases). This clonotype was sampled from a human donor in good health (CMV status not recorded). Some clones in this sample may be carry-over from other donors' samples. In DNA, the CDR3 is TGTGCCAGCAGTTACAGACAGGAGGGGGGATCTGGCTACACCTTC. Translation gives CASSYRQEGGSGYTF.